This T cell receptor beta chain was recovered during a study of cytomegalovirus exposure and HLA in healthy donors. About the study: Findings of an earlier analysis included more than 90 million unique TCR beta sequences from 170 million or so T cells.

Germline V lookup: CDR1 SGHTA, CDR2 FQGNSA. This CDR3 region has 16 residues. V was shortened by 4 bases and J by 2 bases, with 17 bases between the two germline ends. The study ran its PCR with 60 Vbeta and 13 Jbeta primers. The repertoire was sequenced with immunoSEQ multiplex PCR; TCRdb's copy has only in-frame clones and lacks some. Altogether about 110,000 clones are present, around 85% being singletons, with the ten largest covering more than 1.5%. The sequence was obtained from a man aged 35 to 55 in good health and CMV-seronegative. This rearrangement joins TRBV7-2 to TRBJ1-1, with unresolved D. The material sequenced was PBMCs. The CDR3 bases are TGTGCCAGCAGCTCCACGGGTGAGAGGAGTAACACTGAAGCTTTCTTT. Translation: CASSSTGERSNTEAFF.